This T cell receptor beta chain was recovered during a study of Ad26.COV2.S vaccination and SARS-CoV-2 variants. Study conclusions and caveats: Following vaccination, spike-specific CD8+ and CD4+ T cell responses reportedly exhibited substantial breadth.

Produced via immunoSEQ multiplex PCR; TCRdb's table is partial and in-frame only. In the table there are some 640,000 clones, 70% to 90% of which are singletons. Treatment denoted: 15 to 20 received Ad26.COV2.S at low or high dose, single or two shots; five or six received placebo; per-sample allocation not given. The investigators took samples on day 63 after the first vaccine or placebo injection. The V segment lost 2 bases and the J segment 3 bases; nucleotides outside the gene matches: 5. The CDR3 is made up of 16 amino acids. CDR1 and CDR2 (germline): MNHNY, SVGAGI (reference sequence). This clone was detected only a few times. No antigen is known for it.

J is TRBJ2-7 and V is TRBV6-6; 12 bases agree with TRBD2. This specimen consisted of peripheral blood, obtained in a trial of Ad26.COV2.S vaccine versus placebo. The sequence came from a person aged 18-60 years who received the Ad26.COV2.S COVID-19 vaccine or a placebo. CDR3 protein: CASSYPLAGGFYEQYF. The CDR3 nucleotides read TGTGCCAGCAGTTACCCACTAGCGGGAGGTTTCTACGAGCAGTACTTC.